Below are 15 T cell receptor beta chains sequenced from a single sample in a study of T cells in Graves' hyperthyroidism and ophthalmopathy. Regions amplified from RNA transcripts were the TCR beta CDR3 regions. HTBI primers were the set used in a first-round RT-PCR of the TCR CDR3. TCRdb re-called the multiplex PCR reads through MiXCR, storing one row per CDR3 protein. Of hundreds of thousands of distinct CDR3 sequences listed, 15% to 20% are singletons. The sequencing sample was made of blood. These receptor sequences come from a woman aged 30 to 39 with Graves' hyperthyroidism.

Many counts were recorded for this clonotype. CDR3 bases: TGTGCCAGCAGTATGGGAGCCGGCTATGGCTACACCTTC. Translating gives CASSMGAGYGYTF. The V gene is TRBV2, the J gene TRBJ1-2; D is uncertain. The CDR3 extends over 13 amino acids. V was cut by 5 bases and J by 4 bases, with 11 bases left in between. CDR1 is SNHLY and CDR2 is FYNNEI in the germline V gene.

A word on this clonotype: The junction differs from germline at one of its ends, possibly a read error. The chain carries TRBV10-3 and TRBJ2-7, with 7 nucleotides matching TRBD1. The CDR3 spans 17 residues. The germline CDR1 and CDR2 sequences are ENHRY and SYGVKD. This CDR3 reads CAISESEIQGKSCEQYF. The CDR3 region has the DNA TGTGCCATCAGTGAGTCCGAGATACAGGGGAAATCCTGCGAGCAGTACTTC.

This clonotype was counted many times. The V call is TRBV29-1, the J call TRBJ1-2; a weak D match, TRBD1 (5 bases). CDR1 and CDR2 from the germline V gene are SQVTM and ANQGSEA. This CDR3 contains 10 residues. V was trimmed by 6 bases and J by 8 bases, leaving 10 bases between them. The CDR3 sequence: CSVGDTGYTF. CDR3 sequence (DNA): TGCAGCGTAGGGGATACGGGCTACACCTTC.

V and J are TRBV6-1 and TRBJ2-2; 8 bases line up with TRBD1. The CDR3 totals 17 residues. Germline loops: CDR1 MNHNS, CDR2 SASEGT. J gave up 5 bases and V 2 bases, and 10 bases lay outside the gene matches. DNA of the CDR3: TGTGCCAGCAGTGAAAGTTCATTCTGGACAGGGACCGGGGAGCTGTTTTTT. Translation gives CASSESSFWTGTGELFF.

The table lists this clonotype with a few counts. CDR3 coding DNA: TGTGCCAGCAGCGTAGGGGATTTGAAGAAGAATTCACCCCTCCACTTT. This sequence encodes CASSVGDLKKNSPLHF. The chain joins TRBV5-5 to TRBJ1-6, with D perhaps TRBD1 (5 bases). CDR1 and CDR2 from the germline V gene are SGHKS and YYEKEE (reference sequence). The V end was cut by 4 bases, the J end by 7 bases, with 18 bases between. CDR3 length: 16 residues.

This clonotype was observed at least ten times. This chain links TRBV12-3 or TRBV12-4 with TRBJ2-7, with 7 bases identical to TRBD2. The CDR3 contains 15 residues. Trimming cost V 7 bases and J 0 bases; bases outside gene matches: 9. The CDR3 is CASNLSGRDSYEQYF. The CDR3 DNA reads TGTGCCAGCAACCTTAGCGGGCGTGACTCCTACGAGCAGTACTTC.

This clonotype was detected ten times or more. J is TRBJ2-7 and V is TRBV3-1; D gene ambiguous. CDR1 and CDR2 from the germline V gene are LGHDT and YNNKEL (reference sequence). The CDR3 covers 12 residues. V lost 2 bases and J lost 6, with 8 bases in between. CDR3 sequence: CASSQLMGEQYF. CDR3 nucleotides: TGTGCCAGCAGCCAACTCATGGGCGAGCAGTACTTC.

This clonotype occurred many times. The chain's CDR3 is CAWGDRFRGYTF. In DNA form, the CDR3 reads TGTGCCTGGGGGGACAGGTTTCGCGGCTACACCTTC. This sequence joins TRBV30 and TRBJ1-2; 8 bases fit TRBD1. Germline lookup yields CDR1 GTSNPN and CDR2 SVGIG (reference sequence). The CDR3 runs 12 residues. Trimming took 5 bases from V and 8 from J; bases not matched to a gene: 7.

This clonotype was seen a few times. This rearrangement joins TRBV28 to TRBJ1-5; D unresolved. The ends were cut back, 3 bases at V and 3 bases at J, with 15 bases in the middle. The germline CDR1 and CDR2 sequences are MDHEN and SYDVKM. CDR3 length: 16 residues. The CDR3 reads CASSFIFYAPNQPQHF. As DNA, the CDR3 is TGTGCCAGCAGTTTCATATTTTATGCCCCCAATCAGCCCCAGCATTTT.

This clonotype came up many times. This chain joins TRBV20-1 and TRBJ2-1, with a tentative D call TRBD2 (6 bases). The V and J ends lost 2 bases and 7 bases respectively, with 15 bases between them. This CDR3 comprises 14 residues. Germline V gene lookup returns CDR1 DFQATT and CDR2 SNEGSKA (reference sequence). The CDR3 loop is CSARRGGMWNEQFF. CDR3 nucleotide sequence: TGCAGTGCTAGAAGGGGCGGGATGTGGAATGAGCAGTTCTTC.

In this sample, this clonotype turned up many times. V and J are TRBV24-1 and TRBJ2-3; 9 bases line up with TRBD2. The CDR3 sequence is 15 residues long. V shed 6 bases and J 3 bases; nucleotides not matched to a gene: 6. Germline CDR1 is KGHDR and CDR2 is SFDVKD. CDR3 coding DNA: TGTGCCACCAGTCGACGGCGGGAGGGAACAGATACGCAGTATTTT. Amino acid sequence: CATSRRREGTDTQYF.

There are many counts of this clonotype. The chain is built from TRBV11-3 and TRBJ2-3; 7 bases agree with TRBD1. Per the germline V gene, CDR1 is SGHNT and CDR2 is YENEEA. V shed 5 bases, J shed 4 bases, and the junction held 6 bases outside the gene matches. CDR3 length: 14 residues. The CDR3 nucleotides read TGTGCCAGCAGCCCCGGACAGGAAGCAGATACGCAGTATTTT. The encoded protein is CASSPGQEADTQYF.

This clonotype was seen many times. J is TRBJ2-1 and V is TRBV20-1, with 11 nucleotides matching TRBD2. J was trimmed by 8 bases and V by 3 bases; bases with no gene match: 9. CDR1 is DFQATT, CDR2 SNEGSKA, per germline (reference sequence). There are 15 residues in the CDR3. CDR3 protein: CSASPMGTSGDEQFF. In nucleotides, the CDR3 is TGCAGTGCTAGTCCCATGGGGACTAGCGGCGATGAGCAGTTCTTC.

There are a few counts of this clonotype. The CDR3 bases are TGCGCCAGCAGCTTAAGACAGGGGGATACAGATACGCAGTATTTT. Translated: CASSLRQGDTDTQYF. The chain joins TRBV5-1 to TRBJ2-3, with 9 bases fitting TRBD1. Trimming cost V 2 bases and J 3 bases; bases outside gene matches: 4. The CDR3 totals 15 residues. The germline CDR1 and CDR2 sequences are SGHRS and YFSETQ.

The rearrangement joins TRBV3-1 to TRBJ2-1; possibly TRBD2 for D (6 bases). V was shortened by 4 bases and J by 7 bases, with 14 bases between the two germline ends. The CDR3 totals 14 residues. Germline values: CDR1 LGHDT, CDR2 YNNKEL (reference sequence). The CDR3 loop is CASSLGTLGNEQFF. CDR3 nucleotide sequence: TGTGCCAGCAGCCTCGGGACTCTCGGGAATGAGCAGTTCTTC.